The 15 T cell receptor beta chains below come from one sample, sequenced in a study of PD-1 blockade in classical Hodgkin lymphoma. Using immunoSEQ multiplex PCR, the repertoire was profiled, and TCRdb retains in-frame clones only, with some absent. The sample holds about 58,000 clones, around 93% seen once. Relapse was seen in all patients after autologous stem cell transplantation, and brentuximab vedotin exposure was variable. This specimen consisted of peripheral blood mononuclear cells (PBMCs), obtained before the second cycle of nivolumab. These receptors all come from a human donor with classical Hodgkin lymphoma.

About this clone itself: Other DNA sequences in the same sample also yield this CDR3. This chain connects TRBV6-5 to TRBJ2-5, with D unclear. This CDR3 comprises 11 residues. Trimming took off 3 bases at V and 5 bases at J, with 4 bases between the two ends. Germline CDR1 reads MNHEY; CDR2 reads SVGAGI. The CDR3 region is CASSYQETQYF. The CDR3 nucleotides read TGTGCCAGCAGTTATCAGGAGACCCAGTACTTC.

V gene TRBV7-9 combines with J gene TRBJ2-3; a possible D gene is TRBD1 (5 bases). The germline V gene encodes CDR1 SEHNR and CDR2 FQNEAQ (reference sequence). V was cut by 5 bases and J by 4 bases, with 19 bases left in between. This CDR3 is 16 amino acids long. The CDR3 spells CASSLWGGPSADTQYF. For the CDR3, the DNA is TGTGCCAGCAGCCTCTGGGGCGGCCCCAGTGCAGATACGCAGTATTTT.

The rearrangement joins TRBV15 to TRBJ2-7; D perhaps matches TRBD1 (6 bases). The V end lost 2 bases, the J end lost 7 bases, and 12 bases lay between the germline ends. Germline V gene lookup returns CDR1 LNHNV and CDR2 YYDKDF (reference sequence). The CDR3 is 13 residues long. The CDR3 DNA sequence: TGTGCCACCAGCAGAACCCGACAGGATGAGCAGTACTTC. This codes for CATSRTRQDEQYF.

The V call is TRBV30, the J call TRBJ2-7; the D gene is possibly TRBD1 (6 bases). The V end lost 7 bases, the J end lost 0 bases, and 13 bases lay between the germline ends. CDR3 length: 13 amino acids. Germline CDR1 GTSNPN, CDR2 SVGIG (reference sequence). The CDR3, as DNA: TGTGCCTTGTGGGACACCTCCTCCTACGAGCAGTACTTC. Translating it yields CALWDTSSYEQYF.

The rearrangement joins TRBV19 to TRBJ2-3; D remains ambiguous. The ends were cut back, 2 bases at V and 5 bases at J, with 8 bases in the middle. The length of the CDR3 is 13 residues. Germline assignment: CDR1 LNHDA and CDR2 SQIVND (reference sequence). CDR3 residues: CASSIIVGDTQYF. The CDR3 bases are TGTGCCAGTAGTATAATAGTAGGAGATACGCAGTATTTT.

V is TRBV7-9 and J is TRBJ1-5, with 8 positions matching TRBD1. V gave up 5 bases and J gave up 5 bases; unmatched junction bases: 8. Germline CDR1 SEHNR, CDR2 FQNEAQ (reference sequence). The CDR3 runs 15 residues. The CDR3 nucleotides are TGTGCCAGCAGCCCCCAGGGGGCACTAGATCAGCCCCAGCATTTT. It encodes CASSPQGALDQPQHF.

The chain employs TRBV7-3 and TRBJ1-2; TRBD1 is a possible D gene (5 bases). Looked up from germline, CDR1 is SGHTA and CDR2 is FQGTGA. V was trimmed by 0 bases and J by 7 bases, leaving 6 bases between them. The CDR3 totals 12 residues. The CDR3 nucleotides read TGTGCCAGCAGCTTAACAGGGGCTGGCTACACCTTC. The encoded protein is CASSLTGAGYTF.

The V and J genes are TRBV7-6 and TRBJ1-6, with D possibly TRBD1 on 6 matching bases. CDR1 SGHVS and CDR2 FNYEAQ come from the germline V gene. The V gene lost 2 bases and the J gene lost 4 bases, with 9 bases spanning the gap. There are 15 residues in the CDR3. In DNA form, the CDR3 reads TGTGCCAGCAGCTTACTCAGGGGATATAATTCACCCCTCCACTTT. As protein: CASSLLRGYNSPLHF.

The gene calls are TRBV11-2 and TRBJ2-1; TRBD2 matches at 12 bases. Germline V gene sequence: CDR1 SGHAT, CDR2 FQNNGV. The ends lost 2 bases at V and 3 bases at J; junction bases unmatched: 11. This CDR3 region has 19 residues. The CDR3 sequence is CASSLNRLAGVKGYNEQFF. The CDR3 DNA is TGTGCCAGCAGCTTAAATCGACTAGCGGGAGTCAAAGGCTACAATGAGCAGTTCTTC.

This clone has just a few counts. The V call is TRBV7-9, the J call TRBJ1-4; D call uncertain. This CDR3 spans 14 amino acids. CDR1 is SEHNR, CDR2 FQNEAQ, per germline (reference sequence). Trimming pared 3 bases from V and 8 bases from J, leaving 13 bases between. This CDR3 reads CASSFRGIREKLFF. In DNA form, the CDR3 reads TGTGCCAGCAGCTTCCGAGGGATTCGAGAAAAACTGTTTTTT.

The chain combines TRBV28 with TRBJ1-5; perhaps TRBD1 as D (5 bases). The CDR3 has 14 residues. Per germline, CDR1 MDHEN and CDR2 SYDVKM. The ends were cut back, 4 bases at V and 3 bases at J, with 10 bases in the middle. The CDR3 DNA is TGTGCCAGCAGTTGGGGGGAGTACAATCAGCCCCAGCATTTT. It is translated as CASSWGEYNQPQHF. The variable domain in full, completed from reference TRBV28 and TRBJ1-5, reads DVKVTQSSRYLVKRTGEKVFLECVQDMDHENMFWYRQDPGLGLRLIYFSYDVKMKEKGDIPEGYSVSREKKERFSLILESASTNQTSMYLCASSWGEYNQPQHFGDGTRLSIL.

The chain joins TRBV12-5 to TRBJ2-5, with D uncertain. V shed 5 bases and J shed 3 bases, with 10 bases lying between them. The CDR3 is 13 residues long. The germline gives CDR1 LGHNT, CDR2 FRNRAP. The CDR3 is CASGPDTEETQYF. The DNA of the CDR3 is TGTGCTAGTGGTCCGGATACTGAAGAGACCCAGTACTTC. The whole variable domain, filled in from reference TRBV12-5 and TRBJ2-5, reads DARVTQTPRHKVTEMGQEVTMRCQPILGHNTVFWYRQTMMQGLELLAYFRNRAPLDDSGMPKDRFSAEMPDATLATLKIQPSEPRDSAVYFCASGPDTEETQYFGPGTRLLVL.

The V and J genes are TRBV11-2 and TRBJ1-2; 8 bases line up with TRBD1. The CDR3 runs to 17 residues. Germline V gene data show CDR1 as SGHAT and CDR2 as FQNNGV. The ends lost 0 bases at V and 6 bases at J; junction bases unmatched: 12. Here the CDR3 DNA reads TGTGCCAGCAGCTTAGAAGGGGGACAGGTCGACAGGGATGGCTACACCTTC. It translates to CASSLEGGQVDRDGYTF. The full variable domain, its missing parts supplied by reference TRBV11-2 and TRBJ1-2, is EAGVAQSPRYKIIEKRQSVAFWCNPISGHATLYWYQQILGQGPKLLIQFQNNGVVDDSQLPKDRFSAERLKGVDSTLKIQPAKLEDSAVYLCASSLEGGQVDRDGYTFGSGTRLTVV.

The rearrangement joins TRBV5-1 to TRBJ1-3; D is perhaps TRBD1 (5 bases). Trimming removed 0 bases at V and 4 bases at J, with 11 bases between. The germline V gene has CDR1 SGHRS and CDR2 YFSETQ. This CDR3 comprises 15 residues. In DNA form, the CDR3 reads TGCGCCAGCAGCTTGGAAGCAGGGAAAGGAAACACCATATATTTT. Translated, it gives CASSLEAGKGNTIYF.

The rearrangement uses TRBV5-1 and TRBJ1-1; 7 nucleotides match TRBD1. Per the germline V gene, CDR1 is SGHRS and CDR2 is YFSETQ. The ends lost 4 bases at V and 0 bases at J; junction bases unmatched: 6. The CDR3 is 15 residues long. CDR3 sequence reads: CASSPGQSMNTEAFF. CDR3 bases: TGCGCCAGCAGCCCGGGACAGTCCATGAACACTGAAGCTTTCTTT.